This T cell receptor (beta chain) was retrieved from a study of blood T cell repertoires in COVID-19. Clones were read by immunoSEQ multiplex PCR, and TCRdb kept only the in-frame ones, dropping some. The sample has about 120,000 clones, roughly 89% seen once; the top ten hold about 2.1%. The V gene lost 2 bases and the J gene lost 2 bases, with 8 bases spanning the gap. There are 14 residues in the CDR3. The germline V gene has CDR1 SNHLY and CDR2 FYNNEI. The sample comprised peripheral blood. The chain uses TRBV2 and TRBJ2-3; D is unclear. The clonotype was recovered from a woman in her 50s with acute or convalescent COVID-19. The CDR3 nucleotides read TGTGCCAGCAGTGAACAAGCTTTCACAGATACGCAGTATTTT. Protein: CASSEQAFTDTQYF. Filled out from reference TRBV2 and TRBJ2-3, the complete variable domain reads EPEVTQTPSHQVTQMGQEVILRCVPISNHLYFYWYRQILGQKVEFLVSFYNNEISEKSEIFDDQFSVERPDGSNFTLKIRSTKLEDSAMYFCASSEQAFTDTQYFGPGTRLTVL.